These T cell receptor beta chains were read from a single sample in a study of cytomegalovirus exposure and HLA in healthy donors. Clones were read by immunoSEQ multiplex PCR, and TCRdb kept only the in-frame ones, dropping some. The sample has 150,000 to 200,000 clones, around 76% seen once. The material sequenced was PBMCs. These receptor sequences come from a man in his forties in good health and CMV-seropositive. Each CDR3 is given with its conserved first and last residue. A row's size may be missing; if present it is once, few, many or a size class.

cdr3_length clone_size j_call v_call cdr3_aa
16 few TRBJ2-2 TRBV9 CASSVPSSGDTGELFF
18 - TRBJ1-5 TRBV7-2 CATSLAEQGGAGNQPQHF
13 - TRBJ2-7 TRBV7-9 CASSLGSLDEQYF
13 - TRBJ2-7 TRBV5-1 CASTERPGCEQYF
15 - TRBJ1-1 TRBV19 CASIRTPNMNTEAFF
14 - TRBJ2-7 TRBV11-2 CASSPYSGPYEQYF
16 - TRBJ2-1 TRBV5-1 CASSFYGTSGFGEQFF
16 few TRBJ2-1 TRBV10-3 CAISDVRDRVDNEQFF
14 - TRBJ1-1 TRBV9 CASSPRGGKMEAFF
14 - TRBJ1-1 TRBV5-4 CASSLAAMNTEAFF
16 - TRBJ1-2 TRBV5-1 CASSSPRDRGFYGYTF
15 - TRBJ2-2 TRBV4-1 CASSDLTEDTGELFF
11 - TRBJ1-1 TRBV10-3 CAIRVETEAFF
20 - TRBJ2-3 TRBV13 CASSSRSLTGTSGNTDTQYF
15 - TRBJ1-3 TRBV18 CASSPDRVGGNTIYF
14 - TRBJ2-7 TRBV10-3 CAISELGSQNEQYF
12 many TRBJ2-5 TRBV2 CASRGLEETQYF
17 once TRBJ2-2 TRBV5-5 CASSSPLGGTRGGELFF
16 - TRBJ2-6 TRBV5-1 CASSLTSPSGANVLTF
14 - TRBJ1-1 TRBV7-8 CASSQGPGNTEAFF
14 few TRBJ1-1 TRBV2 CASSEWRGQDEAFF
17 - TRBJ2-1 TRBV5-4 CASSTPLTGAAYNEQFF
16 - TRBJ1-4 TRBV14 CASSQDPRLGVEKLFF
13 - TRBJ2-7 TRBV9 CASSDGGTYEQYF
16 - TRBJ2-1 TRBV11-2 CASSFQGSVAYNEQFF
15 few TRBJ2-2 TRBV6-5 CASSYGTGVTGELFF
16 - TRBJ2-7 TRBV29-1 CSAMTSGGESAYEQYF
15 few TRBJ2-7 TRBV5-1 CASSLVGTGGPEQYF
14 few TRBJ2-7 TRBV7-9 CASSFPGQGYEQYF
17 - TRBJ1-1 TRBV12-5 CASGSGTGAVTGTEAFF
14 once TRBJ1-3 TRBV15 CATSSGGTGNTIYF
14 - TRBJ2-2 TRBV15 CATSLRLAGGELFF
17 - TRBJ2-3 TRBV18 CASSPARGAQSTDTQYF
14 - TRBJ1-2 TRBV6-5 CASTDRAGGYGYTF
14 - TRBJ2-7 TRBV9 CASSSSGGEYEQYF
16 - TRBJ2-3 TRBV9 CASSELSGGASDTQYF
13 - TRBJ1-1 TRBV6-4 CASSESGGTEAFF
15 few TRBJ1-5 TRBV2 CASRKRGPGYGSEHF
12 - TRBJ1-1 TRBV30 CAWKQQNTEAFF
13 - TRBJ1-2 TRBV6-5 CASSYSAGVGYTF
11 - TRBJ1-1 TRBV29-1 CSVPRGLEAFF
15 few TRBJ2-2 TRBV7-9 CASSPRDKNTGELFF
11 - TRBJ2-3 TRBV5-4 CASSLSDTQYF
18 few TRBJ1-5 TRBV5-5 CASSWRPGGAGAGQPQHF
13 - TRBJ2-1 TRBV7-9 CASRRILASEQFF
16 - TRBJ1-6 TRBV6-1 CASSEVRDRGRTPLHF
16 - TRBJ2-6 TRBV7-3 CASSLGGPSGANVLTF
17 - TRBJ2-1 TRBV30 CAWSVFPGTSPYNEQFF
16 few TRBJ2-3 TRBV11-2 CASSLAVGQGTDTQYF
14 - TRBJ1-2 TRBV11-2 CASSLEYQGRGYTF
14 - TRBJ1-2 TRBV9 CASSETQGFDGYTF